This T cell receptor (beta chain) was captured in a study of T cells in Graves' hyperthyroidism and ophthalmopathy. Overall study: Staff took peripheral blood when the initial diagnosis was made, before any treatment began.

The CDR3 covers 13 residues. J lost 4 bases, V lost 7 bases, and 7 bases had no gene match. Germline-derived CDR1 and CDR2 are MNHNS and SASEGT. Ahead of any ophthalmopathy symptoms, the blood sample was obtained at the first diagnosis of hyperthyroidism. Researchers amplified the TCR beta CDR3 regions from RNA transcripts. RT-PCR in the first round (using the HTBI primer set) targeted the TCR CDR3. TCRdb called the multiplex PCR reads again in MiXCR, with one record for every CDR3 protein. The table lists fewer than 300,000 distinct CDR3 sequences, 13% to 15% of them singletons, with around 30% in the top ten.

This chain joins TRBV6-1 and TRBJ2-7; 7 bases map to TRBD1. This clonotype originated in a woman aged 50 to 65 with Graves' hyperthyroidism that later progressed to Graves' ophthalmopathy. The specimen was blood. The CDR3: CASTRQGGYEQYF. The DNA of the CDR3 is TGTGCCAGCACCCGACAGGGCGGGTACGAGCAGTACTTC.